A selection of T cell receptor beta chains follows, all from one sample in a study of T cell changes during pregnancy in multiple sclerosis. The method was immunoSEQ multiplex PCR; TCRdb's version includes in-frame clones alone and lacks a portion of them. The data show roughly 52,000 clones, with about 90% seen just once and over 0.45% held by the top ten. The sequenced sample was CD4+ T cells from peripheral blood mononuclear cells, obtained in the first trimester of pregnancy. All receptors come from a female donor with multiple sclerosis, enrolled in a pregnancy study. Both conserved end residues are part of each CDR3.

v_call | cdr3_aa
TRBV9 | CASSAMNTEAFF
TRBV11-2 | CASSHKGTGLGSGANVLTF
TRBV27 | CASGRTGGANQPQHF
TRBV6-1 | CASSDKGTSGRIGEQFF
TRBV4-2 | CASSPPTGTEAFF
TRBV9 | CASSPLERMNTEAFF
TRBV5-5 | CASSLLGVLYEQYF
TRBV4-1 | CASSNGQAYYGYTF
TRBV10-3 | CAISVSGDSVYEQYF
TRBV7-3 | CASSLNPGTSGRARTDTQYF
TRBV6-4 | CASSAGTSSRRYEQYF
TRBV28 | CASSSNHWGVGNQPQHF
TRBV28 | CASSFLQGKVNQPQHF
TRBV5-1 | CASSTSPGQGRINEQFF
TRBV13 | CASRVGAGTEAFF
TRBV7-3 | CASSSPGLGHNEQFF
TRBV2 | CASSEGQAVGQPQHF
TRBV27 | CASSHGQGDNSPLHF
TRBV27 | CASSLYRDRGSPLHF
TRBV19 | CASTDRGNSPLHF
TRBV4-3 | CASSQDGRGTEAFF
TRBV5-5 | CASSLAKRSPNTEAFF
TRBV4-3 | CASSQEAGLESEQFF
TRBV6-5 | CASSYGRSSTGELFF
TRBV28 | CASSLPLAAYEQYF
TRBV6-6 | CASRRGQGENTEAFF
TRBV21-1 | CASSKVMSATNEKLFF
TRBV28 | CASSFGGAGGLSEQFF
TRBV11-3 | CASSPYSGGAVNEQFF
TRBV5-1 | CASSLGTGTGGRETQYF
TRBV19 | CASSMAGDTEAFF
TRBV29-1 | CSVDGLNYEQYF
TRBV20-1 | CSARSGEAFF
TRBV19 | CASSIQVLGYNEQFF
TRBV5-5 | CASSFFGGRMNTEAFF
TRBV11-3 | CASSLEQGNQETQYF
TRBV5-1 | CASSLRQGSENGYTF
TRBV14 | CASSQDRLNYGYTF
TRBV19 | CASSPPGGEGNIQYF
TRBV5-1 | CASSFQPGGQGYSDTQYF
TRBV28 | CASSIPTGGNNSPLHF
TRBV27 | CASSRPTGGVYEQYF
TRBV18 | CASSLTAGGETQYF
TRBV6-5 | CASSYFGANSPLHF
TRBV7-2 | CASSTQTGGNGSPLHF
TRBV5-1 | CASSVMTSGGSTGELFF
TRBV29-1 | CSVVPGGFYNEQFF
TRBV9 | CASSRGRSNQPQHF
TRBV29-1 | CSVEDSYEQYF
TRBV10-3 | CAISESRVAGMDQPQHF
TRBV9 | CASSVLAGGFSRNEQFF
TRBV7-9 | CASSPPAGRMIQETQYF
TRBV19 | CASRSGAGIEETQYF
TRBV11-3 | CASSGRTGDTEAFF
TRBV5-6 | CASSVLGQFADTQYF
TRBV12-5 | CASGQRLAGALYNEQFF
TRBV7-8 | CASSSQAGKGEQYF
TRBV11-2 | CASSLRGRDSFYEQYF
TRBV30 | CAGGTGAYEQYF